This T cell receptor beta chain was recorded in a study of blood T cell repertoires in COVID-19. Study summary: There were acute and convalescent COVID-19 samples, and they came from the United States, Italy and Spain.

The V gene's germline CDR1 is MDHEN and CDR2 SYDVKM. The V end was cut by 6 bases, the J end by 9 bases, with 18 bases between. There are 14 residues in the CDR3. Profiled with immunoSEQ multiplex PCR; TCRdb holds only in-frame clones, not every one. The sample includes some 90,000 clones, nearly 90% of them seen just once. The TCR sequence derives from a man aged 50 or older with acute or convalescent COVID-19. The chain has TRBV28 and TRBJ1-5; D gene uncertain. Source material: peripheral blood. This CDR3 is CASSRQTGFGPQHF. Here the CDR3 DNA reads TGTGCCAGCAGCCGCCAGACCGGGTTTGGGCCCCAGCATTTT.